These 19 T cell receptor beta chains came from one sample sequenced in a study of PD-1 blockade in classical Hodgkin lymphoma. Sequencing used immunoSEQ multiplex PCR; TCRdb keeps in-frame clones, though not all of them. The table includes tens of thousands of clones, 70% to 90% detected once. In every patient, relapse followed autologous stem cell transplantation, while exposure to brentuximab vedotin differed. The material sequenced was peripheral blood mononuclear cells (PBMCs), taken before the second cycle of nivolumab. The receptors stem from a human donor with classical Hodgkin lymphoma.

This rearrangement joins TRBV2 to TRBJ1-1; no clear D gene. Trimming took 8 bases from V and 3 from J, leaving 10 bases between them. The CDR3 has 12 amino acids. The germline CDR1 and CDR2 sequences are SNHLY and FYNNEI. The CDR3 sequence: CASRAADTEAFF. DNA of the CDR3: TGTGCCAGCCGGGCGGCAGACACTGAAGCTTTCTTT.

The chain recombines TRBV28 with TRBJ2-6, with no clear D. The CDR3 is 15 residues long. Germline V CDR1 and CDR2: MDHEN, SYDVKM. Deletions cut 6 bases from V and 0 bases from J, with 9 bases between. The CDR3 reads CASSSPFSGANVLTF. The CDR3 bases are TGTGCCAGCAGCTCCCCCTTCTCTGGGGCCAACGTCCTGACTTTC.

This chain links TRBV5-4 with TRBJ1-1; D is perhaps TRBD1 (5 bases). CDR1 and CDR2 from the germline V gene are SGHNT and YYREEE (reference sequence). The length of the CDR3 is 16 residues. The germline V and J ends were trimmed by 1 base and 3 bases, with 16 bases remaining between them. The CDR3 loop reads CASSLLSGGIDTEAFF. The CDR3 DNA follows: TGTGCCAGCAGCTTGCTATCCGGGGGAATAGACACTGAAGCTTTCTTT.

The J gene is TRBJ2-1, the V gene TRBV4-3; 7 bases are shared with TRBD2. The CDR3 sequence is 18 residues long. The germline gives CDR1 LGHNA, CDR2 YSLEER. Trimming removed 3 bases from V and 6 bases from J; junction bases left unmatched: 17. The CDR3 DNA reads TGCGCCAGCAGCCAGCATACTAGACAGCGGGGAATCTTCAATGAGCAGTTCTTC. Protein product: CASSQHTRQRGIFNEQFF.

The V and J genes are TRBV2 and TRBJ2-5; D may correspond to TRBD1 or TRBD2 (5 bases each). The V end lost 8 bases, the J end lost 1 base, and 11 bases lay between the germline ends. The CDR3 consists of 13 residues. Per germline, CDR1 SNHLY and CDR2 FYNNEI. The CDR3 here is CASSPGPQETQYF. CDR3 in DNA: TGTGCCAGCTCCCCGGGGCCCCAAGAGACCCAGTACTTC.

The J gene is TRBJ2-7, the V gene TRBV5-4; D call uncertain. Germline V gene data show CDR1 as SGHNT and CDR2 as YYREEE (reference sequence). This CDR3 region has 14 residues. The germline V and J ends were trimmed by 5 bases and 0 bases, with 12 bases remaining between them. The CDR3 sequence is CASSRDGSSYEQYF. CDR3 DNA sequence: TGTGCCAGCAGTCGAGACGGAAGCTCCTACGAGCAGTACTTC.

The chain employs TRBV7-2 and TRBJ1-2; D unresolved. The V and J ends lost 2 bases and 2 bases respectively, with 6 bases between them. CDR3 length: 13 residues. Germline values: CDR1 SGHTA, CDR2 FQGNSA. The CDR3 region is CASSLNRNYGYTF. The CDR3 region has the DNA TGTGCCAGCAGCTTAAACAGAAACTATGGCTACACCTTC. Together with reference TRBV7-2 and TRBJ1-2, the CDR3 gives the full variable domain: GAGVSQSPSNKVTEKGKDVELRCDPISGHTALYWYRQSLGQGLEFLIYFQGNSAPDKSGLPSDRFSAERTGGSVSTLTIQRTQQEDSAVYLCASSLNRNYGYTFGSGTRLTVV.

This chain links TRBV5-1 with TRBJ2-7; D unresolved. V was pared by 0 bases and J by 2 bases, with 9 bases between. Germline V gene data show CDR1 as SGHRS and CDR2 as YFSETQ. This CDR3 is 14 amino acids long. CDR3 region: CASSLDPSPYEQYF. CDR3 nucleotides: TGCGCCAGCAGCTTGGATCCATCCCCCTACGAGCAGTACTTC.

The chain has TRBV20-1 and TRBJ2-5; D is unclear. Trimming removed 6 bases at V and 5 bases at J, with 10 bases between. Germline values: CDR1 DFQATT, CDR2 SNEGSKA (reference sequence). The CDR3 spans 11 residues. In DNA form, the CDR3 reads TGCAGTGCCCTTCTTCGGGAGACCCAGTACTTC. Residues: CSALLRETQYF.

The gene calls are TRBV10-2 and TRBJ1-3; D is ambiguous. CDR1 WSHSY and CDR2 SAAADI come from the germline V gene. The CDR3 totals 11 residues. V gave up 10 bases and J gave up 5 bases, with 9 bases separating them. This chain's CDR3 is CATEVRNTIYF. In DNA form, the CDR3 reads TGCGCCACCGAGGTCAGAAACACCATATATTTT.

Notes on this clone: Germline is not matched at one junction end, which may reflect a read error. V is TRBV7-9 and J is TRBJ2-5; 7 bases align to TRBD2. The germline gives CDR1 SEHNR, CDR2 FQNEAQ (reference sequence). This CDR3 spans 15 amino acids. The CDR3 sequence is CTSSLDGGLQETQYF. The CDR3 nucleotides are TGTACCAGCAGCTTAGACGGGGGACTACAAGAGACCCAGTACTTC.

This chain links TRBV19 with TRBJ1-5, with D possibly matching TRBD1 (6 bases). Trimming took 10 bases from V and 9 from J, leaving 25 bases between them. Germline V gene sequence: CDR1 LNHDA, CDR2 SQIVND (reference sequence). The CDR3 length is 15 residues. The CDR3 region has the DNA TGTGCCACTCGCAAAGGACAGAACCTTCCGTCGCCCCAGCATTTT. It encodes CATRKGQNLPSPQHF.

This chain joins TRBV5-1 and TRBJ2-1, with D uncertain. CDR1 SGHRS and CDR2 YFSETQ come from the germline V gene. There are 16 residues in the CDR3. V was trimmed by 1 base and J by 6 bases, leaving 17 bases between them. The CDR3 DNA sequence: TGCGCCAGCAGCTTGAACAATATAGTACCGGGCAATGAGCAGTTCTTC. Protein product: CASSLNNIVPGNEQFF.

This clone was observed once. The V and J genes are TRBV6-1 and TRBJ1-2, with 7 bases identical to TRBD1. This CDR3 is built from 13 residues. Germline-derived CDR1 and CDR2 are MNHNS and SASEGT. Unmatched junction bases numbered 3, after V lost 6 bases and J lost 2 bases. The CDR3 reads CASSPTGNYGYTF. The CDR3 region has the DNA TGTGCCAGCAGCCCGACAGGGAACTATGGCTACACCTTC.

In its sample, this clone was seen a few times. V usage is TRBV13 and J usage is TRBJ2-5; 8 nucleotides align to TRBD2. This CDR3 is built from 17 residues. Germline-derived CDR1 and CDR2 are PRHDT and FYEKMQ (reference sequence). J gave up 1 base and V 1 base, and 8 bases lay outside the gene matches. The CDR3 coding sequence is TGTGCCAGCAGCTTAGAAAGGCGGGGGGACTCCCAAGAGACCCAGTACTTC. Translated, it gives CASSLERRGDSQETQYF.

Here the CDR3 DNA reads TGCGCCAGCAGCCAAGATTACCGAGCGGCCACAGATACGCAGTATTTT. The encoded protein is CASSQDYRAATDTQYF. The rearrangement joins TRBV4-3 to TRBJ2-3; D may be TRBD2 (5 bases). This CDR3 has 16 amino acids. Germline assignment: CDR1 LGHNA and CDR2 YSLEER. V dropped 0 bases and J dropped 2 bases, with 12 bases sitting between them.

This CDR3 is CASSERLGGNSPLHF. CDR3 nucleotide sequence: TGTGCCAGCAGCGAAAGACTCGGCGGTAATTCACCCCTCCACTTT. The chain is built from TRBV11-2 and TRBJ1-6; D remains unclear. The V end lost 5 bases, the J end lost 6 bases, and 14 bases lay between the germline ends. The CDR3 loop spans 15 amino acids. Germline V gene lookup returns CDR1 SGHAT and CDR2 FQNNGV.

This clone has a single count. The chain couples TRBV2 to TRBJ1-3; D is unresolved. The CDR3 loop spans 13 amino acids. Trimming took 1 base from V and 3 from J, leaving 4 bases between them. The V gene's germline CDR1 is SNHLY and CDR2 FYNNEI. The CDR3 DNA is TGTGCCAGCAGTGAAGGGGTTGGAAACACCATATATTTT. Amino acids: CASSEGVGNTIYF.

The gene calls are TRBV4-1 and TRBJ1-4, with D tentatively TRBD1 (5 bases). Germline V gene data show CDR1 as MGHRA and CDR2 as YSYEKL. This CDR3 is built from 13 residues. Between the trimmed V and J ends, which lost 4 bases and 4 bases, there was a span of 7 bases. CDR3: CASSLRGNEKLFF. The DNA for the CDR3 is TGCGCCAGCAGCCTGAGGGGTAATGAAAAACTGTTTTTT.